This section outlines one T cell receptor (beta chain) sequence together with its context. Sequencing was performed with immunoSEQ multiplex PCR; in TCRdb, only in-frame clones are kept and a portion is missing. The profile covers about 190,000 clones, with 70% to 85% appearing a single time and 9.5% to 15% taken by the ten largest. The data derive from a study of blood T cell repertoires in COVID-19. As for the study in general: Samples representing acute and convalescent COVID-19 were sourced from the United States, Italy and Spain.

The V gene's germline CDR1 is SGHDN and CDR2 FVKESK. Trimming at V came to 3 bases and at J to 3 bases, leaving 4 bases not matched to a gene. The CDR3 is 15 residues long. This TCR was recovered from a woman in her forties or fifties with acute or convalescent COVID-19. The sequenced material came from peripheral blood. The chain links TRBV14 to TRBJ2-1, with 8 bases fitting TRBD2. CDR3 DNA sequence: TGTGCCAGCAGCCAGTACAGCGGGGGCTACAATGAGCAGTTCTTC. Translated, it gives CASSQYSGGYNEQFF.